Listed here are 21 T cell receptor beta chains from one sample, sequenced in a study of shared clonotypes between healthy human individuals. As defined, naive CD8 cells were CD45RO-negative and positively selected for CCR7, with terminally differentiated effector memory CD45RA+ cells excluded. The table came from immunoSEQ multiplex PCR; TCRdb's copy has only in-frame clones and leaves some out. The repertoire consists of some 2.1 million clones, with approximately 92% occurring once and the leading ten covering about 1.7%. The sample comprised naive CD8+ T cells from PBMCs. These receptors all stem from a man aged 18-30 years in good health. Some clones in this sample may be carry-over from other donors' samples.

The chain uses TRBV13 and TRBJ2-2; D gene unclear. The V gene lost 4 bases and the J gene lost 2 bases, with 2 bases spanning the gap. There are 12 residues in the CDR3. Germline V gene sequence: CDR1 PRHDT, CDR2 FYEKMQ (reference sequence). The CDR3 sequence is CASSSNTGELFF. The CDR3 DNA follows: TGTGCCAGCAGCTCCAACACCGGGGAGCTGTTTTTT.

J is TRBJ1-3 and V is TRBV4-3; the D is unclear. Germline V gene sequence: CDR1 LGHNA, CDR2 YSLEER. The CDR3 loop spans 16 amino acids. The V end was cut by 0 bases, the J end by 4 bases, with 13 bases between. The CDR3 nucleotides are TGCGCCAGCAGCCAAGATCGGTCGGGAACCGGAAACACCATATATTTT. It yields the protein CASSQDRSGTGNTIYF.

The J gene is TRBJ1-4, the V gene TRBV27; weak D call: TRBD1 (5 bases). Trimming took 3 bases from V and 3 from J, leaving 11 bases between them. This CDR3 spans 15 amino acids. Germline V gene lookup returns CDR1 MNHEY and CDR2 SMNVEV (reference sequence). The CDR3 sequence: CASSFLWGSNEKLFF. The CDR3 DNA is TGTGCCAGCAGTTTTCTGTGGGGGTCTAATGAAAAACTGTTTTTT. The entire variable domain, with the rest obtained from reference TRBV27 and TRBJ1-4, is as follows: EAQVTQNPRYLITVTGKKLTVTCSQNMNHEYMSWYRQDPGLGLRQIYYSMNVEVTDKGDVPEGYKVSRKEKRNFPLILESPSPNQTSLYFCASSFLWGSNEKLFFGSGTQLSVL.

This chain joins TRBV4-1 and TRBJ2-7; 9 bases align to TRBD1. Germline assignment: CDR1 MGHRA and CDR2 YSYEKL. This CDR3 has 17 amino acids. V was clipped by 1 base and J by 3 bases; unmatched bases: 10. Written as DNA, the CDR3 is TGCGCCAGCAGCCAAGTCCCCCCAGGACAGGGGTACTACGAGCAGTACTTC. It codes for CASSQVPPGQGYYEQYF.

The V and J genes are TRBV13 and TRBJ1-4, with D perhaps matching TRBD1 (5 bases). Germline V lookup: CDR1 PRHDT, CDR2 FYEKMQ (reference sequence). This CDR3 region has 14 residues. The ends were cut back, 8 bases at V and 0 bases at J, with 10 bases in the middle. CDR3 loop: CASSSRATNEKLFF. The CDR3 DNA reads TGTGCCAGCTCGAGCAGGGCAACTAATGAAAAACTGTTTTTT.

This chain links TRBV5-8 with TRBJ2-5; D is unclear. Trimming took 4 bases from V and 5 from J, leaving 12 bases between them. From germline, CDR1 is SGHTS and CDR2 YDEGEE. The CDR3 contains 13 residues. CDR3 in amino acids: CASSTGLGETQYF. The DNA of the CDR3 is TGTGCCAGCAGCACCGGTTTAGGGGAGACCCAGTACTTC. Full variable domain (missing parts from reference TRBV5-8 and TRBJ2-5): EAGVTQSPTHLIKTRGQQATLRCSPISGHTSVYWYQQALGLGLQFLLWYDEGEERNRGNFPPRFSGRQFPNYSSELNVNALELEDSALYLCASSTGLGETQYFGPGTRLLVL.

The gene calls are TRBV15 and TRBJ2-3; D is uncertain. Germline-derived CDR1 and CDR2 are LNHNV and YYDKDF (reference sequence). V dropped 5 bases and J dropped 4 bases, with 10 bases sitting between them. The CDR3 spans 13 residues. The CDR3 region is CATSEYQADTQYF. The CDR3 DNA follows: TGTGCCACCAGCGAGTATCAAGCAGATACGCAGTATTTT. Complete variable domain (other parts from reference TRBV15 and TRBJ2-3): DAMVIQNPRYQVTQFGKPVTLSCSQTLNHNVMYWYQQKSSQAPKLLFHYYDKDFNNEADTPDNFQSRRPNTSFCFLDIRSPGLGDTAMYLCATSEYQADTQYFGPGTRLTVL.

In its sample, this clone was seen once. The chain carries TRBV5-4 and TRBJ2-2; 7 bases line up with TRBD1. The CDR3 has 15 residues. CDR1 SGHNT and CDR2 YYREEE come from the germline V gene (reference sequence). The J segment lost 3 bases and the V segment lost 1 base, leaving 3 bases of the junction unmatched. CDR3 sequence: CASSLWDSHTGELFF. CDR3 DNA sequence: TGTGCCAGCAGCTTGTGGGACAGCCACACCGGGGAGCTGTTTTTT.

This clone was recorded only once. The chain joins TRBV4-1 to TRBJ1-5; D unresolved. V lost 3 bases to trimming and J lost 4 bases, with 13 bases between them. The length of the CDR3 is 15 residues. From germline, CDR1 is MGHRA and CDR2 YSYEKL. The CDR3 protein is CASSHPRALNQPQHF. The CDR3 DNA follows: TGCGCCAGCAGCCACCCCCGGGCCTTAAATCAGCCCCAGCATTTT.

The chain employs TRBV4-3 and TRBJ2-2; D may correspond to TRBD1 or TRBD2 (7 bases each). This CDR3 is 15 amino acids long. CDR1 and CDR2 from the germline V gene are LGHNA and YSLEER. V was shortened by 0 bases and J by 6 bases, with 11 bases between the two germline ends. This chain's CDR3 is CASSQDQGGSGELFF. The CDR3 DNA is TGCGCCAGCAGCCAAGATCAGGGGGGGTCCGGGGAGCTGTTTTTT.

The chain uses TRBV4-3 and TRBJ2-1; tentatively, D is TRBD1 or TRBD2 (5 bases each). Germline V gives CDR1 LGHNA, CDR2 YSLEER. The CDR3 runs to 15 residues. V was shortened by 2 bases and J by 8 bases, with 16 bases between the two germline ends. The CDR3: CASSQSSSLGDEQFF. In DNA form, the CDR3 reads TGCGCCAGCAGCCAATCCAGCTCTCTGGGGGATGAGCAGTTCTTC.

The chain couples TRBV5-4 to TRBJ1-1; D might be TRBD1 (6 bases). There are 16 residues in the CDR3. CDR1 is SGHNT, CDR2 YYREEE, per germline (reference sequence). Deletions cut 0 bases from V and 1 base from J, with 13 bases between. CDR3 loop: CASSLAGGAGNTEAFF. In DNA, the CDR3 is TGTGCCAGCAGCTTGGCGGGGGGCGCGGGGAACACTGAAGCTTTCTTT.

This clone came up a few times. This specimen includes other DNA sequences encoding the same CDR3. The chain has TRBV7-8 and TRBJ2-7; 10 nucleotides align to TRBD2. The CDR3 is 14 amino acids. Germline V gene sequence: CDR1 SGHVS, CDR2 FQNEAQ. Trimming took 5 bases from V and 0 from J; bases not matched to a gene: 1. CDR3 DNA: TGTGCCAGCAGCCCTAGCGGGAGCTCCTACGAGCAGTACTTC. The encoded protein is CASSPSGSSYEQYF.

The chain links TRBV28 to TRBJ1-5; D gene unclear. There are 15 residues in the CDR3. Trimming removed 1 base from V and 0 bases from J, with 7 bases in between. The germline V gene has CDR1 MDHEN and CDR2 SYDVKM. CDR3 nucleotide sequence: TGTGCCAGCAGTTTATTTAGGTTTAGCAATCAGCCCCAGCATTTT. Protein sequence: CASSLFRFSNQPQHF.

The rearrangement links TRBV7-2 to TRBJ2-7; 7 nucleotides line up with TRBD2. V trimming: 5 bases; J trimming: 4 bases; junction bases outside the gene matches: 11. The CDR3 extends over 15 amino acids. Germline V gives CDR1 SGHTA, CDR2 FQGNSA. CDR3 coding DNA: TGTGCCAGCAGCCCACTCGGCGGGGGTTGGTACGAGCAGTACTTC. This codes for CASSPLGGGWYEQYF.

The V call is TRBV6-1, the J call TRBJ2-7; D is unclear. The CDR3 is made up of 14 amino acids. V lost 2 bases to trimming and J lost 2 bases, with 10 bases between them. CDR1 MNHNS and CDR2 SASEGT come from the germline V gene. Here the CDR3 DNA reads TGTGCCAGCAGTGAAATTGGGCAGGCCTACGAGCAGTACTTC. Its translation is CASSEIGQAYEQYF.

The chain is built from TRBV6-5 and TRBJ1-2; D is perhaps TRBD1 (5 bases). This CDR3 has 13 residues. In germline, CDR1 is MNHEY, CDR2 SVGAGI. V lost 6 bases, J lost 2 bases, and 10 bases lay in between. In nucleotides, the CDR3 is TGTGCCAGCAGACTCCAGGGAAACTATGGCTACACCTTC. It yields the protein CASRLQGNYGYTF.

The chain carries TRBV6-6 and TRBJ1-2; no clear D. This CDR3 has 15 residues. The V end was cut by 2 bases, the J end by 0 bases, with 10 bases between. CDR1 and CDR2 from the germline V gene are MNHNY and SVGAGI (reference sequence). The CDR3 DNA reads TGTGCCAGCAGTTACGTTAGTACGGCTAACTATGGCTACACCTTC. The encoded protein is CASSYVSTANYGYTF.

The rearrangement uses TRBV7-9 and TRBJ1-2, with TRBD1 identical over 9 bases. Trimming cost V 4 bases and J 7 bases; bases outside gene matches: 13. Germline lookup yields CDR1 SEHNR and CDR2 FQNEAQ (reference sequence). This CDR3 is built from 16 residues. The CDR3 DNA is TGTGCCAGCAGCTCAAGGGGGGATAGGACAGGGGTTGGCTACACCTTC. Protein: CASSSRGDRTGVGYTF.

The V call is TRBV28, the J call TRBJ1-3, with a possible D match to TRBD1 (6 bases). Trimming shortened V by 5 bases and J by 6 bases, and 14 bases separated the two germline ends. The CDR3 is 14 residues long. Germline V gives CDR1 MDHEN, CDR2 SYDVKM. The CDR3 is CASSARGGLNTIYF. CDR3 nucleotides: TGTGCCAGCAGTGCCAGGGGAGGGTTAAACACCATATATTTT.

The V and J genes are TRBV19 and TRBJ1-1; D unresolved. Germline V gene sequence: CDR1 LNHDA, CDR2 SQIVND (reference sequence). Trimming removed 6 bases from V and 5 bases from J, with 22 bases in between. This CDR3 has 16 amino acids. The CDR3 is CASSWAERSDGTEAFF. In DNA, the CDR3 is TGTGCCAGTAGCTGGGCTGAGAGGAGCGACGGGACTGAAGCTTTCTTT.